This T cell receptor (beta chain) was identified during a study of cytomegalovirus exposure and HLA in healthy donors. Use of 60 Vbeta and 13 Jbeta primers characterized the PCR. The table came from immunoSEQ multiplex PCR; TCRdb's copy has only in-frame clones and leaves some out. The sample gives around 30,000 clones, just under 90% of which show up once; about 2.5% is in the top ten. This clone was seen once. The germline V gene has CDR1 SGDLS and CDR2 YYNGEE. CDR3 size: 16 residues. V lost 2 bases to trimming and J lost 0 bases; unmatched junction nucleotides: 4. The TCR originated in a boy aged 5-17 years in good health and CMV-seronegative. The chain joins TRBV9 to TRBJ2-1; 8 positions match TRBD2. The sample comprised PBMCs. As DNA, the CDR3 is TGTGCCAGCAGCGTTGATAGCGGGGTCTCCTACAATGAGCAGTTCTTC. Translating it yields CASSVDSGVSYNEQFF.